This T cell receptor beta chain originates from a study of pediatric ulcerative colitis. Study-wide results and caveats: Clonal expansions reduced rectal repertoire diversity in acute severe colitis. Two rectal CDR3 clonotypes occurred in all ulcerative colitis patients. Blood-rectal clonal overlap within each person was significantly higher in ulcerative colitis patients than controls.

Each sample received Survey-level depth of up to 500,000 reads. The table came from immunoSEQ multiplex PCR; TCRdb's copy has only in-frame clones and leaves some out. The table lists 30,000 to 35,000 clones, about 81% of them singletons, with 1.1% in the top ten. CDR3 size: 15 residues. V was pared by 4 bases and J by 0 bases, with 15 bases between. CDR1 and CDR2 (germline): SQVTM, ANQGSEA. Rectal tissue came from one to two pinch biopsies taken at colonoscopy. About this clone: The antigen is undetermined.

Sequencing used gut tissue. V gene TRBV29-1 combines with J gene TRBJ1-2; D uncertain. The sequence was collected from a boy aged 10-17 years with mild ulcerative colitis. CDR3: CSVVWTAQANYGYTF. The CDR3 DNA reads as TGCAGCGTTGTGTGGACGGCGCAAGCTAACTATGGCTACACCTTC.